Each of the 27 T cell receptor beta chains below was sequenced from the same sample in a study of spatial heterogeneity in lung cancer (dated by TCRdb to between 2018 and 2021). The library was prepared using 5' RACE. Sequencing was performed on a NextSeq 500. TCRdb reanalyzed the raw reads on its own, using fastp at Q25 for trimming and MiXCR for clone calling, and kept in-frame beta chains. Each entry is one CDR3 protein sequence, shown with its most common DNA and genes. The sample includes 20,000 to 30,000 distinct CDR3 sequences, with 8% to 10% observed a single time. Of the sample, less than 25% is held by the ten largest clones. Explained via the paper, the time point label denotes: blood at routine non-recurrence follow-up after resection. Sequenced material: PBMCs, taken at follow-up. Source of these receptors: a male donor with early-stage non-small cell lung cancer.

This clonotype has just a few counts. V usage is TRBV7-6 and J usage is TRBJ1-3, with D perhaps TRBD1 (5 bases). This CDR3 region has 14 residues. V shed 5 bases and J shed 1 base, with 9 bases lying between them. Germline-derived CDR1 and CDR2 are SGHVS and FNYEAQ. DNA of the CDR3: TGTGCCAGCAGCCCTCAGGGTTCTGGAAACACCATATATTTT. This sequence encodes CASSPQGSGNTIYF.

Many counts were recorded for this clonotype. V is TRBV11-2 and J is TRBJ2-4; 9 bases map to TRBD1. CDR3 size: 18 residues. Germline V gives CDR1 SGHAT, CDR2 FQNNGV. V shed 5 bases and J 3 bases; nucleotides not matched to a gene: 14. The CDR3 nucleotides are TGTGCCAGCAGCACCTTTGGACAGGGGCGTAGGGGCAAAAACATTCAGTACTTC. This codes for CASSTFGQGRRGKNIQYF.

There are many counts of this clonotype. This chain uses TRBV4-3 with TRBJ2-7; no reliable D call. V was shortened by 0 bases and J by 3 bases, with 9 bases between the two germline ends. The CDR3 runs 14 residues. The germline CDR1 and CDR2 sequences are LGHNA and YSLEER. CDR3 coding DNA: TGCGCCAGCAGCCAAGATATTGGGTACTACGAGCAGTACTTC. It specifies CASSQDIGYYEQYF.

The CDR3 reads CSVGPGGSTNEKLFF. In DNA, the CDR3 is TGCAGCGTTGGCCCAGGGGGATCGACTAATGAAAAACTGTTTTTT. The chain carries TRBV29-1 and TRBJ1-4; 7 nucleotides line up with TRBD1. This CDR3 comprises 15 residues. V trimming: 4 bases; J trimming: 2 bases; junction bases outside the gene matches: 7. Germline CDR1 and CDR2: SQVTM and ANQGSEA.

This clonotype showed up many times. The junction differs from germline at one of its ends, possibly a read error. The chain links TRBV20-1 to TRBJ1-1, with TRBD1 identical over 7 bases. The CDR3 has 14 residues. Germline-derived CDR1 and CDR2 are DFQATT and SNEGSKA (reference sequence). CDR3 region: CSASPTGLNTEAFF. The CDR3 nucleotides are TGCAGTGCTAGTCCGACAGGGCTGAATACTGAAGCTTTCTTT.

This clonotype was counted at least ten times. The rearrangement joins TRBV11-2 to TRBJ2-1; D not certain. Germline values: CDR1 SGHAT, CDR2 FQNNGV. V lost 5 bases to trimming and J lost 9 bases, with 11 bases between them. The CDR3 spans 12 residues. The CDR3 spells CASSLRVVEQFF. CDR3 sequence (DNA): TGTGCCAGCAGCCTCCGGGTCGTTGAGCAGTTCTTC.

This clonotype was seen more than once but under ten times. The chain links TRBV4-1 to TRBJ2-7, with TRBD1 matching 7 bases. Trimming removed 0 bases from V and 5 bases from J; junction bases left unmatched: 7. CDR3 length: 15 residues. Germline V CDR1 and CDR2: MGHRA, YSYEKL. CDR3 sequence reads: CASSQDLQGTDEQYF. The CDR3 DNA is TGCGCCAGCAGCCAAGATTTGCAGGGGACAGACGAGCAGTACTTC.

V is TRBV7-2 and J is TRBJ2-3; 14 nucleotides line up with TRBD2. CDR3 length: 15 amino acids. In germline, CDR1 is SGHTA, CDR2 FQGNSA. Unmatched junction bases numbered 7, after V lost 6 bases and J lost 8 bases. The CDR3 region is CASSPTSGGAGTQYF. The DNA for the CDR3 is TGTGCCAGCAGTCCGACTAGCGGGGGGGCGGGTACGCAGTATTTT.

This clonotype was detected many times. The V and J genes are TRBV3-1 and TRBJ2-3; 11 bases fit TRBD2. Germline V gene sequence: CDR1 LGHDT, CDR2 YNNKEL (reference sequence). This CDR3 spans 18 amino acids. V lost 3 bases, J lost 3 bases, and 11 bases stayed unmatched. The CDR3 DNA reads as TGTGCCAGCAGCCATATAGCGGGGGGGATAAGAGGGACAGATACGCAGTATTTT. Encoded protein: CASSHIAGGIRGTDTQYF.

This clonotype was detected ten times or more. This chain links TRBV12-3 or TRBV12-4 with TRBJ2-1; 10 nucleotides agree with TRBD1. The CDR3 extends over 15 amino acids. V trimming: 5 bases; J trimming: 9 bases; junction bases outside the gene matches: 10. Written as DNA, the CDR3 is TGTGCCAGCAGTCCCGGACAGGGGGTAATGAGTGAGCAGTTCTTC. This encodes CASSPGQGVMSEQFF.

This clonotype was found a few times. V and J are TRBV10-2 and TRBJ2-2; 8 nucleotides agree with TRBD1. J was trimmed by 7 bases and V by 5 bases; bases with no gene match: 6. The CDR3 loop spans 14 amino acids. CDR1 and CDR2 from the germline V gene are WSHSY and SAAADI. The CDR3: CASSLTGEVGELFF. The CDR3 DNA sequence: TGCGCCAGCAGTCTGACAGGGGAGGTCGGGGAGCTGTTTTTT.

The chain joins TRBV5-1 to TRBJ1-3; D not resolved. The CDR3 totals 14 residues. Germline V gene data show CDR1 as SGHRS and CDR2 as YFSETQ. V shed 0 bases and J shed 3 bases, with 7 bases lying between them. The CDR3 loop is CASSLEDRGNTIYF. DNA of the CDR3: TGCGCCAGCAGCTTGGAAGACCGTGGAAACACCATATATTTT.

This chain connects TRBV20-1 to TRBJ2-7; tentatively, D is TRBD2 (6 bases). Germline V CDR1 and CDR2: DFQATT, SNEGSKA (reference sequence). There are 11 residues in the CDR3. V lost 3 bases to trimming and J lost 6 bases, with 9 bases between them. Here the CDR3 reads CSARDYPEQYF. The CDR3, as DNA: TGCAGTGCTAGGGACTACCCCGAGCAGTACTTC.

The rearrangement joins TRBV28 to TRBJ2-7, with a tentative D call TRBD2 (6 bases). Between the trimmed V and J ends, which lost 2 bases and 2 bases, there was a span of 10 bases. The CDR3 loop spans 14 amino acids. Looked up from germline, CDR1 is MDHEN and CDR2 is SYDVKM. The CDR3 DNA sequence: TGTGCCAGCAGTTTAGGGGGGATAACCTACGAGCAGTACTTC. This sequence encodes CASSLGGITYEQYF.

Worth noting for this clonotype: A single base separates this from a much larger clone, so it may be a read error. CDR3 coding DNA: TGCGCCAGCAGCTTGGATCCAGTCTGCGAGCAGTACTTC. This codes for CASSLDPVCEQYF. This chain uses TRBV5-1 with TRBJ2-7; no definite D call. V lost 0 bases and J lost 6, with 10 bases in between. Germline-derived CDR1 and CDR2 are SGHRS and YFSETQ. This CDR3 contains 13 residues.

In its sample, this clonotype ranks as hyperexpanded. The V and J genes are TRBV30 and TRBJ2-7; 7 nucleotides line up with TRBD1. The CDR3 runs to 14 residues. The V gene's germline CDR1 is GTSNPN and CDR2 SVGIG (reference sequence). J gave up 2 bases and V 3 bases, and 7 bases lay outside the gene matches. CDR3 sequence reads: CAWRGDRYPYEQYF. DNA of the CDR3: TGTGCCTGGAGGGGGGACAGATACCCCTACGAGCAGTACTTC.

The CDR3 protein is CASSLEGTGVYEQYF. The CDR3 DNA follows: TGTGCCAGCAGCTTAGAAGGGACAGGGGTCTACGAGCAGTACTTC. The chain employs TRBV7-9 and TRBJ2-7; 10 nucleotides align to TRBD1. The CDR3 runs 15 residues. V trimming: 1 base; J trimming: 3 bases; junction bases outside the gene matches: 3. Germline values: CDR1 SEHNR, CDR2 FQNEAQ (reference sequence).

Remarks on this clonotype: Mismatch with germline at one junction end may stem from a read error. The J gene is TRBJ1-1, the V gene TRBV7-2; D is unclear. Germline CDR1 and CDR2: SGHTA and FQGNSA. This CDR3 has 14 amino acids. The DNA of the CDR3 is TGTGCCAGCAGCTCTAGAGCGGGGAACACTGAACCTTTCTTT. It specifies CASSSRAGNTEPFF.

The chain couples TRBV20-1 to TRBJ1-5, with D possibly being TRBD1 (5 bases). The CDR3 totals 17 residues. Trimming took off 0 bases at V and 2 bases at J, with 17 bases between the two ends. Germline values: CDR1 DFQATT, CDR2 SNEGSKA (reference sequence). CDR3 region: CSARDQGWSFGNQPQHF. The CDR3 nucleotides read TGCAGTGCTAGAGATCAGGGCTGGAGTTTTGGCAATCAGCCCCAGCATTTT.

The chain has TRBV28 and TRBJ2-2, with TRBD1 matching 7 bases. Germline V gives CDR1 MDHEN, CDR2 SYDVKM. The CDR3 consists of 14 residues. The ends lost 11 bases at V and 5 bases at J; junction bases unmatched: 11. CDR3 nucleotides: TGTGCCGCGGGTCGGACAGGCGGGACCGGGGAGCTGTTTTTT. It codes for CAAGRTGGTGELFF.

The chain couples TRBV28 to TRBJ2-3; perhaps TRBD1 as D (6 bases). The germline gives CDR1 MDHEN, CDR2 SYDVKM. The germline V and J ends were trimmed by 7 bases and 3 bases, with 11 bases remaining between them. CDR3 length: 13 amino acids. In nucleotides, the CDR3 is TGTGCCAGCAACATCAGGGGAACAGATACGCAGTATTTT. As protein: CASNIRGTDTQYF.

This clonotype was observed a few times. The chain employs TRBV5-1 and TRBJ2-1, with 7 bases that match TRBD2. With V trimmed by 5 bases and J by 3 bases, 8 bases remained unmatched. Germline CDR1 reads SGHRS; CDR2 reads YFSETQ. This CDR3 comprises 15 residues. The CDR3 protein is CASSNEAGIYNEQFF. In DNA, the CDR3 is TGCGCCAGCAGTAACGAAGCGGGGATCTACAATGAGCAGTTCTTC.

This clonotype was recorded at least ten times. The chain employs TRBV18 and TRBJ1-1; the D is unclear. The ends were cut back, 3 bases at V and 1 base at J, with 6 bases in the middle. The length of the CDR3 is 13 residues. The germline gives CDR1 KGHSH, CDR2 LQKENI. Here the CDR3 DNA reads TGTGCCAGCTCACCTAACAAGAACACTGAAGCTTTCTTT. Translation gives CASSPNKNTEAFF.

This chain links TRBV21-1 with TRBJ1-6. TRBV21-1 is reported as a pseudogene. The CDR3 has 11 amino acids. The CDR3 protein is CASRERSPLHF. In DNA, the CDR3 is TGTGCCAGCAGGGAGAGATCACCCCTCCACTTT.

This clonotype has ten or more counts. The rearrangement uses TRBV25-1 and TRBJ2-7, with D maybe TRBD1 (5 bases). Germline V lookup: CDR1 MGHDK, CDR2 SYGVNS. Trimming cost V 5 bases and J 1 base, with 9 bases left between them. CDR3 length: 13 residues. CDR3 sequence reads: CASSRRGSYEQYF. The CDR3 region has the DNA TGTGCCAGCAGTCGAAGGGGATCCTACGAGCAGTACTTC.

In this sample, this clonotype turned up many times. For the CDR3, the DNA is TGCGCCAGCAGCCAAGATCCTGGACAGCCTCGGGGTGGCTACACCTTC. Encoded protein: CASSQDPGQPRGGYTF. V gene TRBV4-1 combines with J gene TRBJ1-2, with TRBD1 as a possible D gene (6 bases). The CDR3 length is 16 residues. The V end lost 0 bases, the J end lost 7 bases, and 18 bases lay between the germline ends. The germline CDR1 and CDR2 sequences are MGHRA and YSYEKL.

This clonotype came up a few times. This chain links TRBV7-2 with TRBJ1-2; no clear D. V lost 7 bases and J 3 bases, leaving 15 bases between the germline ends. Germline lookup yields CDR1 SGHTA and CDR2 FQGNSA. The CDR3 is 14 residues long. CDR3 in amino acids: CASTRKAGDYGYTF. CDR3 in DNA: TGTGCCAGCACCAGGAAGGCCGGGGACTATGGCTACACCTTC.